The present entry profiles one T cell receptor beta chain with its context. No antigen is known for it. Healthy donors had no documented immune events, such as infections, while sampled. These data come from a study of identifying expanded T cells in peripheral blood. Findings of the study overall: Roughly 1.2 clones differed between technical replicates, versus around 15 and 18 over time. Clone count variance between approximately two-week samples rose with total template count.

Assay used: immunoSEQ multiplex PCR; TCRdb lists only in-frame clones, some missing. Of 83,000 or so clones listed, 85% to 90% are singletons. The V and J ends lost 4 bases and 11 bases, in that order; junction bases with no gene match: 18. The CDR3 contains 16 residues. The sequenced sample consisted of blood. The origin of this receptor is a person aged 18-70 years in good health. V usage is TRBV23-1 and J usage is TRBJ1-1; 8 positions match TRBD1. TRBV23-1 is an ORF for which the function is uncertain. CDR3 protein: CASSRRDRRASGGAFF. CDR3 DNA: TGCGCCAGCAGTCGCAGGGACAGGAGAGCCTCGGGCGGGGCTTTCTTT.